A selection of T cell receptor beta chains follows, all from one sample in a study of shared clonotypes between healthy human individuals. The table came from immunoSEQ multiplex PCR; TCRdb's copy has only in-frame clones and leaves some out. The sample consists of hundreds of thousands of clones, around 96% of them appearing once. Input material: naive CD8+ T cells sorted from blood. The receptors were gathered from a woman aged 25 to 39 in good health. Each CDR3 is given with its conserved first and last residue. A D gene is named only where the DNA matches it firmly. Size values are once, few and many counts, or a class for expanded clones, and some rows have none.

V gene,J gene,D gene,clone size,CDR3 DNA,CDR3 protein
TRBV13,TRBJ1-1,.,.,TGTGCCAGCAGCAACCACGGGACACTGAACACTGAAGCTTTCTTT,CASSNHGTLNTEAFF
TRBV5-1,TRBJ2-3,TRBD2,.,TGCGCCAGCAGCCCAGGACTAGCTAGCACAGATACGCAGTATTTT,CASSPGLASTDTQYF
TRBV14,TRBJ2-5,.,.,TGTGCCAGCAGCAAGAGGACGAGACACTCTGAAGAGACCCAGTACTTC,CASSKRTRHSEETQYF
TRBV7-2,TRBJ1-1,TRBD1,.,TGTGCCAGCAGCCCGGGGACAGGTGGGACTGAAGCTTTCTTT,CASSPGTGGTEAFF
TRBV27,TRBJ2-7,TRBD1,.,TGTGCCAGCACTCCACAGGGGTTTCCCTACGAGCAGTACTTC,CASTPQGFPYEQYF
TRBV11-2,TRBJ2-1,TRBD1,.,TGTGCCAGCAGCCGGGGACAGGGGGTATACAATGAGCAGTTCTTC,CASSRGQGVYNEQFF
TRBV6-5,TRBJ2-7,TRBD1,.,TGTGCCAGCAACGCAGGGGGCGACGAGCAGTACTTC,CASNAGGDEQYF
TRBV5-5,TRBJ2-6,.,once,TGTGCCAGCAGCCCAGGGCCAGGGGCCAACGTCCTGACTTTC,CASSPGPGANVLTF
TRBV29-1,TRBJ2-7,TRBD2,.,TGCAGCGGGGGACTAGCGGACTACGAGCAGTACTTC,CSGGLADYEQYF
TRBV4-1,TRBJ1-2,.,few,TGCGCCAGCAGCCCCGCCTGGGGGGCCGGCTATGGCTACACCTTC,CASSPAWGAGYGYTF
TRBV28,TRBJ2-7,TRBD1,.,TGTGCCAGCAGTCAGGGACAGGGGGCAGGGGAGCAGTACTTC,CASSQGQGAGEQYF
TRBV9,TRBJ2-3,.,.,TGTGCCAGCAGCCCTACACAGGGGAGGGTAACAGATACGCAGTATTTT,CASSPTQGRVTDTQYF
TRBV7-9,TRBJ2-1,.,.,TGTGCCAGCAGCTGGCCCGGAGACAATGAGCAGTTCTTC,CASSWPGDNEQFF
TRBV2,TRBJ2-7,TRBD1,.,TGTGCCAGCAGTCATACTACGGACAGGACCGTATCCTACGAGCAGTACTTC,CASSHTTDRTVSYEQYF
TRBV4-2,TRBJ1-1,.,.,TGTGCCAGCAGCCCAAGCACCTCTACACCGAACACTGAAGCTTTCTTT,CASSPSTSTPNTEAFF
TRBV11-2,TRBJ2-3,TRBD2,.,TGTGCCAGCAGCCCAGGGTCCGGGACTAGCGGGCTTAGCACAGATACGCAGTATTTT,CASSPGSGTSGLSTDTQYF
TRBV6-5,TRBJ1-3,.,.,TGTGCCAGCAGTACGCCTGGATCTGGAAACACCATATATTTT,CASSTPGSGNTIYF
TRBV2,TRBJ1-4,TRBD1,.,TGTGCCAGATCCTCAGGACAGGGGAATGAAAAACTGTTTTTT,CARSSGQGNEKLFF
TRBV15,TRBJ1-5,TRBD1,.,TGTGCCACCAGCAGCGGCCTGACAGGGTCGAATCAGCCCCAGCATTTT,CATSSGLTGSNQPQHF
TRBV29-1,TRBJ2-7,.,.,TGCAGCGTTGAAATGGGACACCGCTCCTACGAGCAGTACTTC,CSVEMGHRSYEQYF
TRBV5-4,TRBJ1-2,TRBD1,.,TGTGCCAGCAGCCAGGACAGGTCTTATGGCTACACCTTC,CASSQDRSYGYTF
TRBV5-4,TRBJ2-7,.,.,TGTGCCAGCAGTTCCTTCGGCTCCGGCGAGCAGTACTTC,CASSSFGSGEQYF
TRBV9,TRBJ2-7,TRBD2,.,TGTGCCAGCAGCTTGGCTAGCGGGCCCTCCTACGAGCAGTACTTC,CASSLASGPSYEQYF
TRBV27,TRBJ2-7,TRBD1,.,TGTGCCAGCAGCCTCACAGGGGGTTCCTACGAGCAGTACTTC,CASSLTGGSYEQYF
TRBV6-6,TRBJ2-7,.,.,TGTGCCAGCCGACAAGGTTACGAGCAGTACTTC,CASRQGYEQYF
TRBV2,TRBJ2-5,TRBD2,.,TGTGCCAGCAGTCGGTGGGGAGGGGAGACCCAGTACTTC,CASSRWGGETQYF
TRBV5-4,TRBJ1-2,.,.,TGTGCCAGCAGCTTGGAGACAGGACCTAACTATGGCTACACCTTC,CASSLETGPNYGYTF
TRBV19,TRBJ2-5,TRBD1,.,TGTGCCAGTAGTCCACGGACAGGGAAGTACCAAGAGACCCAGTACTTC,CASSPRTGKYQETQYF
TRBV27,TRBJ2-1,TRBD2,.,TGTGCCAGCAGTACCCCACTAGCGCACTCCTACAATGAGCAGTTCTTC,CASSTPLAHSYNEQFF
TRBV29-1,TRBJ1-2,.,.,TGCAGCGTTGTGCCCCAGGACTATGGCTACACCTTC,CSVVPQDYGYTF
TRBV10-1,TRBJ2-7,TRBD2,.,TGCGCCAGCAGTGTAGCTAGCGGGCTCCCGTCCGGCGAGCAGTACTTC,CASSVASGLPSGEQYF
TRBV19,TRBJ2-3,.,.,TGTGCCAGTAGTATTAGAGTCGGCCAAAATGAGTATACGCAGTATTTT,CASSIRVGQNEYTQYF
TRBV11-2,TRBJ2-7,.,.,TGTGCCAGCAGCTTTGGGACTGCCTACGAGCAGTACTTC,CASSFGTAYEQYF
TRBV10-3,TRBJ2-1,.,.,TGTGCCATCAGTGAGTCCGAACAGCGGAACTCCTACAATGAGCAGTTCTTC,CAISESEQRNSYNEQFF
TRBV27,TRBJ2-1,TRBD2,.,TGTGCCAGCAGTAGGCTAGCGGAGATTTACAATGAGCAGTTCTTC,CASSRLAEIYNEQFF